The entry below gives a single T cell receptor (beta chain) sequence along with its context. These data are taken from a study of T cell changes during pregnancy in multiple sclerosis. Clones were read by immunoSEQ multiplex PCR, and TCRdb kept only the in-frame ones, dropping some. The table has around 67,000 clones, 92% seen once. The CDR3 runs to 15 residues. Deletions cut 3 bases from V and 3 bases from J, with 15 bases between. Germline lookup yields CDR1 SEHNR and CDR2 FQNEAQ (reference sequence). This clonotype was obtained from a female donor with multiple sclerosis, enrolled in a pregnancy study. The chain is built from TRBV7-9 and TRBJ2-7, with D tentatively TRBD1 (5 bases). This specimen was peripheral blood, taken in the first trimester of pregnancy. For the CDR3, the DNA is TGTGCCAGCAGCTTCGTAGAACAGGTCGGCTACGAGCAGTACTTC. The encoded protein is CASSFVEQVGYEQYF.